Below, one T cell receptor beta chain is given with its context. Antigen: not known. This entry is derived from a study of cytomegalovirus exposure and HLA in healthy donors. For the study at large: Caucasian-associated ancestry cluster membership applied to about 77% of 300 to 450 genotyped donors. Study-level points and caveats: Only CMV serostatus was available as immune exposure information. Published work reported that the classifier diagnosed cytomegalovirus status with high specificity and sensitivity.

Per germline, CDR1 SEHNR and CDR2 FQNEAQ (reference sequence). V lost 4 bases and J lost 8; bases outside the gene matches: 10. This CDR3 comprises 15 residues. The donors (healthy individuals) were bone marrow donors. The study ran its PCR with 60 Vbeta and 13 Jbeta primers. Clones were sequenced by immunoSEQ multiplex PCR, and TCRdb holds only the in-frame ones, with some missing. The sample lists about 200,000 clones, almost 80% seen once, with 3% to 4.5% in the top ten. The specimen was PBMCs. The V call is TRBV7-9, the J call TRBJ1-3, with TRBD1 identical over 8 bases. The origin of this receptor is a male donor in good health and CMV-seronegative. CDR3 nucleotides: TGTGCCAGCAGCTCCCGGACAGGGCCGGGATACACCATATATTTT. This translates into CASSSRTGPGYTIYF.